The clone carrying this TCR beta chain was detected a few times. There are 14 residues in the CDR3. CDR1 and CDR2 (germline): MNHEY, SVGAGI. J gave up 7 bases and V 0 bases, and 3 bases lay outside the gene matches. The sample belongs to a study of Graves' ophthalmopathy and Graves' hyperthyroidism. RNA transcripts were the source from which TCR beta CDR3 regions were amplified. Second-round multiplex PCR came after a first-round RT-PCR that employed HTBI primers. TCRdb processed the multiplex PCR reads anew with MiXCR; each CDR3 protein has one entry. The profile covers a few hundred thousand distinct CDR3 sequences, with around 20% appearing a single time and around 1.5% taken by the ten largest. All donors with ophthalmopathy were recorded as having moderate-to-severe activity, CAS ≥3, NOSPECS ≥4 and a duration under 3 months. Patients were left out if they had other autoimmune diseases, uncontrolled infections, pregnancy or lactation. Clinical symptoms, serum thyroxine, TRAb, thyroid ultrasound and orbital computed tomography formed the basis of diagnosis.

Sequencing was carried out using peripheral blood. The gene calls are TRBV6-5 and TRBJ1-2; TRBD1 matches 9 bases. The source is a young woman with Graves' ophthalmopathy. DNA of the CDR3: TGTGCCAGCAGTTACTCGGGACAGGGATTTGGCTACACCTTC. Protein product: CASSYSGQGFGYTF.